The source of this TCR beta chain is a study of shared clonotypes between healthy human individuals. Genomic DNA belonging to each subset was distributed in equal measure over several immunoSEQ plates. The team ran DNA from unsorted PBMCs on ten immunoSEQ deep assay plates for sequencing. This table comes from immunoSEQ multiplex PCR, and its TCRdb copy is limited to in-frame clones, with some not included. The repertoire holds about 520,000 clones, with about 84% as singletons. The CDR3 is 16 amino acids. Germline V gene lookup returns CDR1 WNHNN and CDR2 SYGVQD (reference sequence). The J segment lost 5 bases and the V segment lost 0 bases, leaving 8 bases of the junction unmatched.

The sample taken for sequencing was PBMCs. The clonotype comes from a woman aged 40 to 55 in good health. Some clones in this sample may be carry-over from other donors' samples. The J gene is TRBJ2-7, the V gene TRBV10-1; TRBD2 matches at 9 bases. CDR3 amino acids: CASSESSASGIHEQYF. The CDR3 coding sequence is TGCGCCAGCAGTGAGTCATCGGCTAGCGGGATACACGAGCAGTACTTC.